The source of this T cell receptor (beta chain) is a study of T-cell memory formation after mild COVID-19 (dated by TCRdb to 2020 to 2023). Background on the whole study: Most TCR sequence clusters were specific to one of the two donors. In two donors, T-cell clones that expanded and contracted after mild COVID-19 were tracked by sequencing TCRalpha and TCRbeta repertoires over time. The cohort was made up of two young adult volunteers, one female and one male, who were previously healthy. The full study reports these points: Some responding clones were detected in pre-infection memory, which suggested that pre-existing cross-reactive memory T cells had joined the SARS-CoV-2 response. Contracting CD4+ clones were found mainly in CM and EM memory subsets, while CD8+ clones were enriched in EMRA. SARS-CoV-2 specificity was not confirmed for the second-wave clones peaking on day 37. The study included only two mild cases, and larger cohorts that include severe cases with pre-infection samples were judged to be necessary. From day 15 to 85, contracting clones showed balanced CD4/CD8 phenotypes, whereas a second wave of clones that expanded from day 15 to 37 leaned towards CD4+.

PBMCs were isolated by Ficoll-Paque density gradient centrifugation. There are a few counts of this clonotype. Its target antigen remains unknown. No clone much larger than this one lies a single base away; base qualities are absent. The run used an Illumina NovaSeq 6000. cDNA libraries for TCRalpha and TCRbeta were prepared by 5'RACE using constant-segment primers, with sample barcodes and unique molecular identifiers added. Trizol reagent was used to extract RNA from every sample. The libraries were amplified in two PCR steps, and the second step added a second sample barcode and Illumina TruSeq adapters. Libraries were sequenced on an Illumina NovaSeq with 2 x 150 bp paired-end reads. In the original analysis: The reads were demultiplexed and collapsed into UMI-guided consensus sequences using migec v1.2.7. Using mixcr v2.1.11, UMI consensuses were aligned to TRA and TRB V and J templates and then assembled into clonotypes. Expanded or contracted clonotypes were those called significant by both edgeR and NoisET, with noise models trained on biological replicates. For edgeR calls, the thresholds were a false discovery rate-adjusted p below 0.01 and a log2 fold-change of 1. PCA with hierarchical clustering of max-normalized trajectories of the 1000 most abundant clonotypes was used as exploratory dynamics analysis. The CD4 or CD8 phenotype of responding clones was assigned using the separately sequenced CD4+ and CD8+ repertoires. TCRdb reprocessed the public reads (quality trimming at Q25 with fastp, clone calling with MiXCR) and kept in-frame beta chains. Records with the same CDR3 protein are collapsed into one entry carrying the most frequent genes and DNA. The V and J calls follow TCRdb's processing rather than the paper's. For this sample the table gives around 200,000 distinct CDR3 sequences, of which about 11% were detected only once. The ten largest clones add up to approximately 3% of the sample.

Sequenced material: PBMCs or a T cell subset sorted from them (not recorded which). The sequence was collected from a man aged 18 to 30 who had mild COVID-19 (a few samples of this study predate the infection). The sample titles of this study are shuffled in the database, so cell type and time point are left out; the donor was told from shared clones.

The encoded CDR3 is CASSQDYLAGGTDTQYF. The sequenced DNA is TGCGCCAGCAGCCAAGATTATTTAGCGGGGGGCACAGATACGCAGTATTTT. The rearrangement combines TRBV4-1 with TRBJ2-3; the central 9 bases match TRBD2. Clipping removes 0 bases from V and 1 base from J, with 5 as the unmatched junction base count. CDR1 and CDR2 were assigned from the germline V gene as MGHRA and YSYEKL. From the cysteine up to the phenylalanine, the CDR3 has a length of 17 residues. Just CDR3 DNA is preserved here, 51 bases in frame from base 1.